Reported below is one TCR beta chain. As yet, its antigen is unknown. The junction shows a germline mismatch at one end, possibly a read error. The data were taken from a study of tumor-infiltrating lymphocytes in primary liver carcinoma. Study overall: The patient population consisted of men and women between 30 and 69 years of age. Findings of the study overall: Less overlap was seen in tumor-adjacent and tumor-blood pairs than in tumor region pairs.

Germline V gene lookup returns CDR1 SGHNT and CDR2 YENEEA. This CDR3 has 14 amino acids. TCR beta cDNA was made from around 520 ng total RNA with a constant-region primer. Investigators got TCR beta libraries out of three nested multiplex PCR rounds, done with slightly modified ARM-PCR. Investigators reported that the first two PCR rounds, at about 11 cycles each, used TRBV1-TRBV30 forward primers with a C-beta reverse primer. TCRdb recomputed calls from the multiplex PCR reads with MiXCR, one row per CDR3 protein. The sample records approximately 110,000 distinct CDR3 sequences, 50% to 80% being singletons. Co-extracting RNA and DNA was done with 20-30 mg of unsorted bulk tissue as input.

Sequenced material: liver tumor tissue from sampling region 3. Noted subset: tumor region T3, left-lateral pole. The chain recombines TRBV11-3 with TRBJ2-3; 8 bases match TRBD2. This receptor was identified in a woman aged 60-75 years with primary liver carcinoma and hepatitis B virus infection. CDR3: CTSSFRTSTDSQYF. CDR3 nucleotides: TGTACCAGCAGCTTCAGGACTAGCACAGATTCGCAATATTTT.